Here is one T cell receptor beta chain with its context. Its specific antigen is unknown. Base-call qualities are not available, and no considerably larger clone is one nucleotide away. Trimming takes 8 bases from V and 2 bases from J, and the germline ends sit 19 bases apart. The germline V gene supplies CDR1 SNHLY and CDR2 FYNNEI. Taken from cysteine to phenylalanine, the CDR3 has 15 residues. The retained sequence is limited to the CDR3, 45 bases, with the frame set at the first base. The immunoSEQ Assay was the method used to sequence TCRbeta CDR3 regions. After extraction, genomic DNA underwent amplification by bias-controlled multiplex PCR, followed by high-throughput sequencing. Under the source paper's analysis protocol: To quantify the absolute abundance of each unique TCRbeta CDR3 region, sequences were collapsed and filtered. T cell fraction was estimated by normalizing TCRbeta template counts to usable DNA, with usable DNA measured through amplification of reference genes found in all nucleated cells. Repertoire TCRs were annotated as SARS-CoV-2-specific when V gene, CDR3 amino acid sequence and J gene were exactly matched to a known reactive TCR set. MIRA supplied the reference SARS-CoV-2 TCR set, which was filtered for enrichment in COVID-19-positive ImmuneCODE repertoires so that public or cross-reactive TCRs were removed. Using the MIRA antigens, annotated TCRs were further analysed by specific ORF or by position within an ORF. Depth was the summed frequency of annotated unique rearrangements, while breadth was defined as annotated unique rearrangements over total unique productive rearrangements. Two-sided Wilcoxon rank-sum tests were used to compare TCR breadth between groups. In its TCRdb copy, this immuneACCESS table keeps in-frame sequences only and misses some clones. Where compared with another copy, unresolved V genes explain less than half of these, and the others have no known cause. The V and J calls and clone size are taken from that table; D and trimming were inferred from the DNA. The sample records approximately 340,000 clones, roughly 85% of which are singletons. The ten most abundant clones make up about 3.5% of the sample.

This specimen belongs to a study of Ad26.COV2.S vaccination and SARS-CoV-2 variants (TCRdb year 2021). About the study as a whole: Donors in the vaccine arm were drawn from COV1001, a phase I-IIa trial of Ad26.COV2.S in healthy adults that was multicentre, randomized, double-blind and placebo-controlled. Ad26.COV2.S was administered intramuscularly at 5 x 10^10 or 1 x 10^11 viral particles, either as a single shot or as two shots given 56 days apart. TCRbeta repertoire sequencing served as the tool for gauging how specific and how broad the SARS-CoV-2-reactive T cell receptors were following Ad26.COV2.S vaccination. A total of around 32 samples were included in the TCR-sequenced set, comprising roughly 19 Ad26.COV2.S vaccine recipients, 5 placebo recipients and 8 SARS-CoV-2 convalescent individuals. Trial participants were randomized into five groups of five, in which low-dose or high-dose Ad26.COV2.S was given once or twice, or placebo was given on both occasions. Blinding of investigators to trial group allocation was maintained during experiments and outcome assessment.

Beyond this particular receptor, the publication reports: Ad26.COV2.S recipients had higher spike-specific TCR breadth than placebo recipients (P = 0.0014). The study lacked the statistical power to compare responses across vaccine doses or regimens. Vaccine and placebo recipients had comparable non-spike TCR breadth, which fits with the vaccine containing only spike. According to the authors, total T cell responses may have been underestimated by the TCR breadth and depth analyses. Substantial breadth of spike-specific CD8+ and CD4+ T cell responses was reported after vaccination.

The treatment or condition label here, explained by the study, means: around 19 received Ad26.COV2.S at low or high dose, single or two shots; roughly five received placebo; per-sample allocation not given. Repertoires of vaccine and placebo recipients were sequenced from samples collected on day 63 after the first injection. Cohort 1b enrolled roughly 25 adults aged 18-55 years at a single site in Boston, USA, between 29 July and 7 August 2020. Ad26.COV2.S consisted of a replication-incompetent adenovirus type 26 vector by which a prefusion-stabilized SARS-CoV-2 spike protein from the original Wuhan strain was expressed.

The chain links TRBV2 with TRBJ2-7; matching of 7 bases hints at TRBD2 as the D gene. Material: peripheral blood, obtained in a trial of Ad26.COV2.S vaccine versus placebo. This TCR was sampled from a person aged 18-60 years who received the Ad26.COV2.S COVID-19 vaccine or a placebo. The CDR3 reads as follows: CASGGGPVHPYEQYF. The DNA sequence reads TGTGCCAGCGGGGGGGGGCCTGTCCACCCCTACGAGCAGTACTTC.